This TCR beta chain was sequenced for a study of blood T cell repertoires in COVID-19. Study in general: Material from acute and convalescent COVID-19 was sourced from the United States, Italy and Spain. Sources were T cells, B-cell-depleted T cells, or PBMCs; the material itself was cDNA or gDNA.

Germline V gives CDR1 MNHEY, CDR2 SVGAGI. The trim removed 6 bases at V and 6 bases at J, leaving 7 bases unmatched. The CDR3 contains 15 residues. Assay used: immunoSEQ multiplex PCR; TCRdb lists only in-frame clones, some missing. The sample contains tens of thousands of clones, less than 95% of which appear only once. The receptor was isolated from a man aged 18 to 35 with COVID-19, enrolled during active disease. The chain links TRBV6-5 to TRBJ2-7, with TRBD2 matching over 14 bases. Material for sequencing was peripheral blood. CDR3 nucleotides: TGTGCCAGCAGCACGGGACTAGCGGGAGTGCGCGAGCAGTACTTC. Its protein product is CASSTGLAGVREQYF.